These 30 T cell receptor beta chains share one sample of origin, sequenced in a study of metastatic and nonmetastatic thyroid tumors. All patients reached thyroid surgery having received no treatment beforehand. TCRdb re-analyzed the PCR reads using MiXCR. The sample lists about 13,000 clones, around 23% occurring once. Specimen: blood. These receptors were obtained from a female donor with papillary thyroid cancer or a benign thyroid nodule (not recorded which). Some clones in this sample may be carry-over from other donors' samples.

As for this clone: The junction departs from the called germline gene at one end, perhaps through a read error. V gene TRBV28 combines with J gene TRBJ2-1; D is undetermined. There are 12 residues in the CDR3. Per the germline V gene, CDR1 is MDHEN and CDR2 is SYDVKM. The CDR3 protein is CASSLGYTEQFF. The DNA of the CDR3 is TGTGCCAGCAGTTTGGGCTACACTGAGCAGTTCTTC.

The V and J genes are TRBV13 and TRBJ2-3; 11 bases are shared with TRBD1. CDR3 length: 16 amino acids. Trimming took 5 bases from V and 1 from J; bases not matched to a gene: 5. The germline V gene has CDR1 PRHDT and CDR2 FYEKMQ (reference sequence). Here the CDR3 DNA reads TGTGCCAGCAGCCCCGGACAGGGGGCCGGCACAGATACGCAGTATTTT. Its translation is CASSPGQGAGTDTQYF.

This clone was picked up many times. The V and J genes are TRBV20-1 and TRBJ2-3; D is possibly TRBD2 (6 bases). This CDR3 is 15 amino acids long. V dropped 0 bases and J dropped 0 bases, with 10 bases sitting between them. The germline V gene encodes CDR1 DFQATT and CDR2 SNEGSKA (reference sequence). DNA of the CDR3: TGCAGTGCTAGAGACGGGAGAACTAGCACAGATACGCAGTATTTT. Translated, it gives CSARDGRTSTDTQYF.

This clone was detected many times. The chain links TRBV7-3 to TRBJ2-2; perhaps TRBD1 as D (5 bases). The V and J ends lost 1 base and 4 bases respectively, with 13 bases between them. The CDR3 loop spans 16 amino acids. Germline values: CDR1 SGHTA, CDR2 FQGTGA. CDR3 nucleotides: TGTGCCAGCAGCTTAAATTTGGGCAGGGTCACCGGGGAGCTGTTTTTT. Translating gives CASSLNLGRVTGELFF.

This clone rates as medium-sized. The chain links TRBV12-3 or TRBV12-4 to TRBJ1-5, with a weak D call TRBD1 (5 bases). V gave up 6 bases and J gave up 6 bases, with 12 bases separating them. This CDR3 spans 13 amino acids. The CDR3 sequence is CASSTAQGQPQHF. The DNA of the CDR3 is TGTGCCAGCAGCACCGCGCAGGGTCAGCCCCAGCATTTT.

The chain links TRBV4-1 to TRBJ1-2, with unresolved D. Trimming shortened V by 0 bases and J by 4 bases, and 9 bases separated the two germline ends. Germline assignment: CDR1 MGHRA and CDR2 YSYEKL. This CDR3 region has 14 residues. The CDR3 DNA sequence: TGCGCCAGCAGCCAAGACGGTTTTTCCTATGGCTACACCTTC. Protein product: CASSQDGFSYGYTF.

CDR3 in DNA: TGTGCCAGCAGCCTGTCGGGACAGGGGGTAAATGAGCAGTTCTTC. It codes for CASSLSGQGVNEQFF. This chain links TRBV3-1 with TRBJ2-1; 11 nucleotides match TRBD1. Germline CDR1 reads LGHDT; CDR2 reads YNNKEL (reference sequence). This CDR3 is 15 amino acids long. Trimming at V came to 4 bases and at J to 7 bases, leaving 6 bases not matched to a gene.

By sample fraction, this clone is medium-sized. The V call is TRBV6-1, the J call TRBJ1-2; perhaps TRBD1 as D (6 bases). CDR3 size: 15 residues. V was trimmed by 7 bases and J by 8 bases, leaving 23 bases between them. The V gene's germline CDR1 is MNHNS and CDR2 SASEGT. CDR3 sequence (DNA): TGTGCCAGCAACGGCGCAGGACAGTGGAATACCGGCTACACCTTC. Its protein product is CASNGAGQWNTGYTF.

By its share, this clone is medium-sized. The rearrangement uses TRBV12-3 or TRBV12-4 and TRBJ2-3; a possible D gene is TRBD1 (6 bases). CDR3 size: 16 residues. V gave up 2 bases and J gave up 1 base, with 13 bases separating them. CDR3 region: CASSLILAGGTDTQYF. CDR3 DNA sequence: TGTGCCAGCAGTTTAATATTGGCAGGGGGCACAGATACGCAGTATTTT.

The J gene is TRBJ2-3, the V gene TRBV18; TRBD1 matches 8 bases. Germline CDR1 is KGHSH and CDR2 is LQKENI. J gave up 2 bases and V 3 bases, and 7 bases lay outside the gene matches. CDR3 length: 16 amino acids. CDR3 in DNA: TGTGCCAGCTCACCCAACGACAGGGGCAACACAGATACGCAGTATTTT. Translating it yields CASSPNDRGNTDTQYF.

By frequency in the sample, this clone is medium-sized. J is TRBJ2-7 and V is TRBV24-1; unclear D gene. This CDR3 is 12 amino acids long. Per germline, CDR1 KGHDR and CDR2 SFDVKD. The V and J ends lost 0 bases and 2 bases respectively, with 1 base between them. The CDR3 DNA sequence: TGTGCCACCAGTGATTTGACCTACGAGCAGTACGTC. Protein product: CATSDLTYEQYV.

This clone was seen ten or more times. V usage is TRBV5-1 and J usage is TRBJ2-3; D is undetermined. Trimming removed 3 bases from V and 2 bases from J, with 13 bases in between. The CDR3 length is 15 residues. Germline CDR1 is SGHRS and CDR2 is YFSETQ. CDR3 loop: CASSSPRTTTDTQYF. In nucleotides, the CDR3 is TGCGCCAGCAGCTCACCAAGGACGACCACAGATACGCAGTATTTT.

This clone was detected many times. This rearrangement joins TRBV30 to TRBJ2-1; no clear D gene. CDR3 length equals 12 residues. Germline-derived CDR1 and CDR2 are GTSNPN and SVGIG (reference sequence). Trimming took 5 bases from V and 9 from J, leaving 14 bases between them. The CDR3 bases are TGTGCCTGGGGGGTGCGAGCGATTGAGCAGTTCTTC. Its translation: CAWGVRAIEQFF.

The rearrangement joins TRBV11-2 to TRBJ1-2; D gene ambiguous. The CDR3 sequence is 13 residues long. V was pared by 5 bases and J by 5 bases, with 12 bases between. The germline V gene encodes CDR1 SGHAT and CDR2 FQNNGV. The CDR3 DNA is TGTGCCAGCAGCGATGGTGCCATGTATGGCTACACCTTC. It is translated as CASSDGAMYGYTF.

J is TRBJ2-1 and V is TRBV4-1; possible D gene TRBD2, 7 bases. The germline V and J ends were trimmed by 4 bases and 7 bases, with 20 bases remaining between them. The germline gives CDR1 MGHRA, CDR2 YSYEKL. The CDR3 has 16 residues. CDR3 in amino acids: CASSPGTIGGQNEQFF. The CDR3 coding sequence is TGCGCCAGCAGCCCGGGTACTATCGGGGGGCAGAATGAGCAGTTCTTC.

This clone ranks as medium-sized (0.01 to 0.1%). The gene calls are TRBV2 and TRBJ2-7; D ambiguous. This CDR3 region has 15 residues. The germline V gene has CDR1 SNHLY and CDR2 FYNNEI. Trimming shortened V by 2 bases and J by 3 bases, and 14 bases separated the two germline ends. The CDR3 region has the DNA TGTGCCAGCAGTGAATTGGTCTATGCAGTCTACGAGCAGTACGTC. It specifies CASSELVYAVYEQYV.

This rearrangement joins TRBV6-2 or TRBV6-3 to TRBJ1-1; TRBD1 agrees at 12 bases. V lost 2 bases and J lost 0; bases outside the gene matches: 7. Germline values: CDR1 MNHEY, CDR2 SVGEGT. This CDR3 region has 18 residues. The DNA of the CDR3 is TGTGCCAGCAGTTACGACCTCGGGACAGGGGGCTTGAACACTGAAGCTTTCTTT. Residues: CASSYDLGTGGLNTEAFF.

The gene calls are TRBV7-8 and TRBJ1-2; D call uncertain. Germline CDR1 is SGHVS and CDR2 is FQNEAQ. The CDR3 has 15 amino acids. Trimming removed 0 bases from V and 4 bases from J, with 12 bases in between. The CDR3, as DNA: TGTGCCAGCAGCTTAGCAGGTGTAGGGCTCTATGGCTACACCTTC. As protein: CASSLAGVGLYGYTF.

Ten or more counts support this clone. This chain uses TRBV29-1 with TRBJ2-1, with TRBD1 identical over 7 bases. In germline, CDR1 is SQVTM, CDR2 ANQGSEA. V dropped 3 bases and J dropped 5; count of bases not matched to a gene: 4. The CDR3 is 13 amino acids. CDR3 nucleotides: TGCAGCGTTGACCGGACAGGCAACAATGAGCAGTTCTTC. Its translation: CSVDRTGNNEQFF.

This clone has a count of ten or more. The chain uses TRBV18 and TRBJ1-1; tentatively, D is TRBD1 (5 bases). The CDR3 runs to 14 residues. V was pared by 5 bases and J by 0 bases, with 10 bases between. The germline CDR1 and CDR2 sequences are KGHSH and LQKENI. This CDR3 reads CASSVQGMNTEAFF. CDR3 bases: TGTGCCAGCTCAGTCCAGGGTATGAACACTGAAGCTTTCTTT.

This clone appeared a few times. The chain combines TRBV28 with TRBJ2-3; no firm D call. The CDR3 length is 15 residues. The V and J ends lost 2 bases and 6 bases respectively, with 15 bases between them. CDR1 and CDR2 from the germline V gene are MDHEN and SYDVKM. The CDR3 sequence is CASSLPISLTDTQYF. The DNA for the CDR3 is TGTGCCAGCAGTTTACCAATCTCGCTCACTGATACGCAGTATTTT.

There are many counts of this clone. The chain joins TRBV14 to TRBJ2-3; 13 bases are a match to TRBD2. CDR3 length: 15 residues. Germline V gene data show CDR1 as SGHDN and CDR2 as FVKESK. The V and J ends lost 4 bases and 7 bases, in that order; junction bases with no gene match: 5. The CDR3 nucleotides are TGTGCCAGCAGCCCGACTAGCGGGGGGCACAATACGCAGTATTTT. Translation gives CASSPTSGGHNTQYF.

The CDR3 sequence is CATSRDRSGANVLTF. The CDR3, as DNA: TGTGCCACCAGCAGAGACAGGTCTGGGGCCAACGTCCTGACTTTC. The V call is TRBV15, the J call TRBJ2-6, with D hard to call. V was trimmed by 0 bases and J by 1 base, leaving 4 bases between them. CDR3 length: 15 amino acids. CDR1 and CDR2 (germline): LNHNV, YYDKDF (reference sequence).

The table lists this clone with many counts. The rearrangement joins TRBV2 to TRBJ1-6; 7 bases are a match to TRBD1. V shed 8 bases and J 7 bases; nucleotides not matched to a gene: 14. This CDR3 contains 16 residues. Germline V CDR1 and CDR2: SNHLY, FYNNEI. CDR3: CASSRFQGQRNSPLHF. The CDR3, as DNA: TGTGCCAGCTCCCGCTTTCAGGGACAGCGGAATTCACCCCTCCACTTT. The full variable domain, rest sourced from reference TRBV2 and TRBJ1-6, is EPEVTQTPSHQVTQMGQEVILRCVPISNHLYFYWYRQILGQKVEFLVSFYNNEISEKSEIFDDQFSVERPDGSNFTLKIRSTKLEDSAMYFCASSRFQGQRNSPLHFGNGTRLTVT.

This clone showed up many times. The chain carries TRBV9 and TRBJ1-6, with unresolved D. Looked up from germline, CDR1 is SGDLS and CDR2 is YYNGEE. The CDR3 runs to 15 residues. V shed 0 bases and J shed 7 bases, with 11 bases lying between them. The DNA for the CDR3 is TGTGCCAGCAGCGTAGAAGGGCAGGAGAATTCACCCCTCCACTTT. This sequence encodes CASSVEGQENSPLHF.

At least ten counts were recorded for this clone. The chain is built from TRBV5-4 and TRBJ2-1; D unresolved. With 1 base removed from V and 4 bases from J, the gap between germline ends came to 15 bases. Germline CDR1 SGHNT, CDR2 YYREEE (reference sequence). The CDR3 consists of 16 residues. CDR3 DNA sequence: TGTGCCAGCAGCTTGTCTGGCCGACCCCAATACAATGAGCAGTTCTTC. Encoded protein: CASSLSGRPQYNEQFF.

The chain links TRBV12-3 or TRBV12-4 to TRBJ1-4, with D unclear. Between the trimmed V and J ends, which lost 9 bases and 0 bases, there was a span of 8 bases. This CDR3 comprises 13 residues. CDR3 sequence (DNA): TGTGCCAGTCGACCTACAACTAATGAAAAACTGTTTTTT. This codes for CASRPTTNEKLFF.

The chain carries TRBV28 and TRBJ1-3; tentatively, D is TRBD1 (6 bases). This CDR3 has 14 residues. CDR1 and CDR2 (germline): MDHEN, SYDVKM. The V end lost 10 bases, the J end lost 4 bases, and 17 bases lay between the germline ends. CDR3: CAIYNRVGGNTIYF. In nucleotides, the CDR3 is TGTGCCATCTACAACAGGGTGGGGGGAAACACCATATATTTT.

This clone was seen many times. The DNA for the CDR3 is TGTGCCAGCAGCTTCCCCAACACCGGGGAGCTGTTTTTT. Amino acids: CASSFPNTGELFF. The chain uses TRBV5-4 and TRBJ2-2, with D uncertain. The CDR3 contains 13 residues. V was trimmed by 2 bases and J by 2 bases, leaving 4 bases between them. The germline V gene encodes CDR1 SGHNT and CDR2 YYREEE (reference sequence). The full variable domain, with the rest looked up from reference TRBV5-4 and TRBJ2-2, is ETGVTQSPTHLIKTRGQQVTLRCSSQSGHNTVSWYQQALGQGPQFIFQYYREEENGRGNFPPRFSGLQFPNYSSELNVNALELDDSALYLCASSFPNTGELFFGEGSRLTVL.

This clone is termed medium-sized (0.01 to 0.1%). The rearrangement uses TRBV2 and TRBJ2-5, with a tentative D call TRBD2 (5 bases). There are 13 residues in the CDR3. V dropped 0 bases and J dropped 5 bases, with 7 bases sitting between them. CDR1 is SNHLY, CDR2 FYNNEI, per germline. The CDR3, as DNA: TGTGCCAGCAGTGAAGCGGGAGTTGAGACCCAGTACTTC. Amino acids: CASSEAGVETQYF.